This T cell receptor beta chain was obtained from a study of cytomegalovirus exposure and HLA in healthy donors. General study results and limits: Productive status was seen about 90% or about 30% of the time for most TCR beta V segments in an earlier analysis. A likely sequencing artifact accounted for one observed cluster of highly shared sequence variants. Prediction of most subjects' HLA-A and HLA-B alleles by TCR beta sequences was reportedly accurate.

About this clone: What it binds is unknown.

This PCR relied on a set of 60 Vbeta primers and 13 Jbeta primers. TCRdb's table, derived via immunoSEQ multiplex PCR, lists solely in-frame clones and lacks some. The sample shows some 190,000 clones, about 81% of them seen only once. This receptor was identified in a man younger than 40 in good health and CMV-seropositive. Sequenced sample: PBMCs.

CDR3 region: CASGLDDRADGYTF. The CDR3 coding sequence is TGTGCTAGTGGTTTAGATGACAGGGCAGATGGCTACACCTTC. The chain uses TRBV12-5 and TRBJ1-2; TRBD1 agrees at 7 bases. Germline CDR1 and CDR2: LGHNT and FRNRAP. The CDR3 length is 14 residues. Germline trimming cut 3 bases from V and 6 bases from J; bases unmatched to any gene: 7.